One and the same sample provided the 2 T cell receptor beta chains below, sequenced in a study of T-cell memory formation after mild COVID-19. TCRdb redid the calling of the 5' RACE reads with MiXCR, one entry per CDR3 protein. The sample contains 450,000 to 650,000 distinct CDR3 sequences, about a sixth of which appear only once. The sequenced sample consisted of PBMCs or a T cell subset sorted from them (not recorded which). The receptor source for this set is an adult woman who had mild COVID-19 (a few samples of this study predate the infection). Cell type and time point are not known.

The chain joins TRBV4-1 to TRBJ2-5; D tentatively fits TRBD1 or TRBD2 (6 bases each). Per the germline V gene, CDR1 is MGHRA and CDR2 is YSYEKL. The CDR3 runs to 16 residues. The V end was cut by 3 bases, the J end by 5 bases, with 19 bases between. This chain's CDR3 is CASSQPRLGGKETQYF. CDR3 sequence (DNA): TGCGCCAGCAGCCAGCCTCGCTTAGGGGGGAAGGAGACCCAGTACTTC.

The chain employs TRBV30 and TRBJ2-2; D is uncertain. The CDR3 extends over 12 amino acids. The germline V gene has CDR1 GTSNPN and CDR2 SVGIG (reference sequence). With 4 bases removed from V and 1 base from J, the gap between germline ends came to 4 bases. The CDR3 DNA is TGTGCCTGGACTGTGAACACCGGGGAGCTGTTTTTT. This gives the protein CAWTVNTGELFF.